The 8 T cell receptor beta chains listed next were all sequenced from one sample in a study of early T cells in non-severe SARS-CoV-2 infection. MiXCR was run by TCRdb on the 5' RACE reads, yielding one entry per CDR3 protein. The sample consists of about 70,000 distinct CDR3 sequences, about 9% of them appearing once. The input for sequencing was whole blood, taken at baseline. The receptor source for this set is an adult who was a healthcare worker with PCR-confirmed SARS-CoV-2 infection or an uninfected control (not recorded which).

This clonotype has at least ten counts. The CDR3 nucleotides read TGTGCCAGCAGCCTCCTTGGCGGCTTCAATCAGCCCCAGCATTTT. Its translation: CASSLLGGFNQPQHF. The chain employs TRBV7-2 and TRBJ1-5, with D unresolved. Germline CDR1 is SGHTA and CDR2 is FQGNSA. V dropped 5 bases and J dropped 3 bases, with 14 bases sitting between them. The length of the CDR3 is 15 residues.

About this clonotype itself: The junction differs from germline at one of its ends, possibly a read error. The chain carries TRBV10-3 and TRBJ2-4, with TRBD2 matching 10 bases. Germline V gives CDR1 ENHRY, CDR2 SYGVKD. The CDR3 totals 17 residues. Here the CDR3 DNA reads TGTGCCATCAGTGAGGTAGCTAGCGGGAGTGCCAGAAACATTCAGTACTTC. This codes for CAISEVASGSARNIQYF.

In this sample, this clonotype turned up many times. V usage is TRBV11-2 and J usage is TRBJ2-1; tentatively, D is TRBD1 (6 bases). There are 13 residues in the CDR3. Per the germline V gene, CDR1 is SGHAT and CDR2 is FQNNGV. V was shortened by 0 bases and J by 9 bases, with 9 bases between the two germline ends. This chain's CDR3 is CASSLELGGEQFF. CDR3 nucleotides: TGTGCCAGCAGCTTAGAACTAGGGGGTGAGCAGTTCTTC.

This clonotype was observed a few times. The chain carries TRBV20-1 and TRBJ1-4, with D possibly TRBD1 on 5 matching bases. CDR1 is DFQATT and CDR2 is SNEGSKA in the germline V gene (reference sequence). The CDR3 sequence is 15 residues long. V was shortened by 1 base and J by 3 bases, with 12 bases between the two germline ends. DNA of the CDR3: TGCAGTGCTAGAGCTTGGGGGATGGCTAATGAAAAACTGTTTTTT. It translates to CSARAWGMANEKLFF.

This clonotype showed up just a few times. This chain connects TRBV19 to TRBJ2-6; no firm D call. V was shortened by 3 bases and J by 0 bases, with 9 bases between the two germline ends. From germline, CDR1 is LNHDA and CDR2 SQIVND (reference sequence). This CDR3 contains 16 residues. CDR3 coding DNA: TGTGCCAGTAGTATCCCGAGCGTCTCTGGGGCCAACGTCCTGACTTTC. Protein sequence: CASSIPSVSGANVLTF.

At least ten counts were recorded for this clonotype. The chain links TRBV14 to TRBJ2-1; no clear D gene. The germline CDR1 and CDR2 sequences are SGHDN and FVKESK. The CDR3 runs to 17 residues. V shed 0 bases and J shed 8 bases, with 20 bases lying between them. The CDR3 reads CASSQDRFGWVRDEQFF. As DNA, the CDR3 is TGTGCCAGCAGCCAAGACAGGTTTGGCTGGGTAAGAGATGAGCAGTTCTTC.

This chain links TRBV11-2 with TRBJ1-1; a possible D gene is TRBD1 (5 bases). Germline V lookup: CDR1 SGHAT, CDR2 FQNNGV. The CDR3 length is 19 residues. Trimming took off 0 bases at V and 2 bases at J, with 22 bases between the two ends. The CDR3 reads CASSLDWGGQGLSNTEAFF. In nucleotides, the CDR3 is TGTGCCAGCAGCTTAGATTGGGGAGGGCAGGGACTCTCAAACACTGAAGCTTTCTTT.

This clonotype was seen at least ten times. The gene calls are TRBV5-4 and TRBJ2-3; TRBD1 might be the D (5 bases). Germline-derived CDR1 and CDR2 are SGHNT and YYREEE (reference sequence). The CDR3 runs to 13 residues. Between the trimmed V and J ends, which lost 2 bases and 6 bases, there was a span of 10 bases. CDR3 amino acids: CASSFQGADTQYF. For the CDR3, the DNA is TGTGCCAGCAGCTTCCAGGGCGCCGATACGCAGTATTTT.